This record concerns one T cell receptor beta chain sequence. Its specificity is unknown. PCR employed 60 Vbeta and 13 Jbeta primers. Using immunoSEQ multiplex PCR, the repertoire was profiled, and TCRdb retains in-frame clones only, with some absent. The sample shows about 110,000 clones, around 83% of them seen only once. The data were taken from a study of cytomegalovirus exposure and HLA in healthy donors. Study results and caveats: Trimming of TCR beta V- and J-genes showed a link, identified in a later analysis, to a missense DCLRE1C variant. A later analysis reported that several of the most significant clusters appeared to be linked to common viral pathogens, among them Epstein-Barr virus. TCR beta V segments were, for the most part, productive about 87% or about 30% of the time in an earlier analysis. In a later analysis, most CMV-associated TCR beta chains appeared HLA-restricted.

This CDR3 region has 15 residues. The V and J ends lost 1 base and 5 bases respectively, with 16 bases between them. CDR1 SGHRS and CDR2 YFSETQ come from the germline V gene. The clonotype was recovered from a woman in her sixties or seventies in good health and CMV-seropositive. Sequencing was performed on PBMCs. The chain recombines TRBV5-1 with TRBJ2-7, with D perhaps TRBD1 (7 bases). CDR3 region: CASSLMGQGEDEQYF. The CDR3 DNA sequence: TGCGCCAGCAGCTTGATGGGGCAGGGGGAGGACGAGCAGTACTTC. Combining the CDR3 with reference TRBV5-1 and TRBJ2-7 gives the whole variable domain KAGVTQTPRYLIKTRGQQVTLSCSPISGHRSVSWYQQTPGQGLQFLFEYFSETQRNKGNFPGRFSGRQFSNSRSEMNVSTLELGDSALYLCASSLMGQGEDEQYFGPGTRLTVT.